The T cell receptor (beta chain) described here comes from a study of blood T cells in healthy people across ages. Findings and caveats of the study: Relative to aged donors, long-lived donors carried more naive CD4+ cells and displayed higher diversity. Age advanced and TCR beta diversity per million T cells fell, roughly linearly.

This clonotype has more than one count but fewer than ten. The antigen is not known. Sample-barcoded 5' priming and a J-beta primer mix drove a second PCR of roughly 7 to 11 cycles. TCRdb re-called the 5' RACE reads with MiXCR, one entry per CDR3 protein. The data hold about 970,000 distinct CDR3 sequences, with 51% observed a single time. V trimming: 4 bases; J trimming: 0 bases; junction bases outside the gene matches: 7. Germline CDR1 reads MDHEN; CDR2 reads SYDVKM. The CDR3 loop spans 16 amino acids. Drawing of peripheral blood yielded ten milliliters from each donor. This TCR was recovered from a woman in her sixties in good health. The rearrangement joins TRBV28 to TRBJ2-3, with 7 nucleotides matching TRBD1. The sequencing sample was made of blood. As DNA, the CDR3 is TGTGCCAGCAGTTCCACGGGACAGACCAGCACAGATACGCAGTATTTT. This encodes CASSSTGQTSTDTQYF.